This T cell receptor beta chain was documented in a study of cytomegalovirus exposure and HLA in healthy donors. 13 Jbeta primers and 60 Vbeta primers were used for the PCR. Libraries were prepared by immunoSEQ multiplex PCR; TCRdb keeps only in-frame clonotypes and omits some of them. The sample includes approximately 100,000 clones, about 70% seen only once; the top ten take about 12%. The J segment lost 5 bases and the V segment lost 1 base, leaving 8 bases of the junction unmatched. This CDR3 comprises 15 residues. Germline V gene sequence: CDR1 MNHNS, CDR2 SASEGT. Sequencing input: PBMCs. This receptor was identified in a woman aged 40-49 years in good health and CMV-seropositive. The chain combines TRBV6-1 with TRBJ2-7, with 7 bases fitting TRBD1. The CDR3 DNA is TGTGCCAGCAGTGAAGGGTTGTCCAGGGGGAACGAGCAGTACTTC. Translated, it gives CASSEGLSRGNEQYF.